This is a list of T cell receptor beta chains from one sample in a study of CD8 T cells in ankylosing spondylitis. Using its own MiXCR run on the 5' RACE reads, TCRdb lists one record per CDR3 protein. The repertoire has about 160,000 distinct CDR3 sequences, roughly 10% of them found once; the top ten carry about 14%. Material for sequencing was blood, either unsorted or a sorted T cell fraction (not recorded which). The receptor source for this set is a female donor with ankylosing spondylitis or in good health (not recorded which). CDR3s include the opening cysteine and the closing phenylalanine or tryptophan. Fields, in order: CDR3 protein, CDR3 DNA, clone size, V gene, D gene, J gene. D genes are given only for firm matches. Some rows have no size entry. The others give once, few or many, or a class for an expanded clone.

CDR3: CASNRWANTGELFF
DNA: TGTGCCAGCAATCGGTGGGCTAACACCGGGGAGCTGTTTTTT
size: -
V: TRBV6-2/TRBV6-3
D: -
J: TRBJ2-2

CDR3: CASNRVTGANVLTF
DNA: TGCGCCAGCAATCGTGTGACTGGGGCCAACGTCCTGACTTTC
size: -
V: TRBV4-1
D: -
J: TRBJ2-6

CDR3: CASSFKAGLAHNEQFF
DNA: TGTGCCAGCAGTTTTAAGGCGGGACTAGCCCACAATGAGCAGTTCTTC
size: -
V: TRBV12-3/TRBV12-4
D: TRBD2
J: TRBJ2-1

CDR3: CAKGTAGTEAFF
DNA: TGTGCCAAAGGGACGGCGGGGACTGAAGCTTTCTTT
size: few
V: TRBV6-5
D: -
J: TRBJ1-1

CDR3: CASSLRIAYEQYF
DNA: TGTGCCAGCAGCCTCCGGATAGCCTACGAGCAGTACTTC
size: many
V: TRBV5-5
D: -
J: TRBJ2-7

CDR3: CASSLGLSNEKLFF
DNA: TGTGCCAGCAGCTTGGGACTTTCAAATGAAAAACTGTTTTTT
size: few
V: TRBV5-6
D: -
J: TRBJ1-4

CDR3: CASSLGRTGGYNEQFF
DNA: TGTGCCAGCAGCTTAGGACGTACAGGGGGGTACAATGAGCAGTTCTTC
size: few
V: TRBV7-8
D: TRBD1
J: TRBJ2-1

CDR3: CASSLQASPDTQYF
DNA: TGTGCCAGCAGCCTTCAGGCCTCACCGGATACGCAGTATTTT
size: many
V: TRBV7-9
D: -
J: TRBJ2-3

CDR3: CATTGTSESSYNEQFF
DNA: TGTGCCACGACAGGGACTAGCGAGAGCTCCTACAATGAGCAGTTCTTC
size: -
V: TRBV13
D: TRBD2
J: TRBJ2-1

CDR3: CASSLLQGSAGANVLTF
DNA: TGCGCCAGCAGCTTGTTACAGGGATCGGCCGGGGCCAACGTCCTGACTTTC
size: few
V: TRBV5-1
D: -
J: TRBJ2-6

CDR3: CASTVSLAAGTDTQYF
DNA: TGTGCCAGCACCGTTTCTCTAGCGGCGGGGACAGATACGCAGTATTTT
size: few
V: TRBV2
D: TRBD2
J: TRBJ2-3

CDR3: CATSKSGGLNEKLFF
DNA: TGTGCCACCAGCAAGTCAGGGGGGCTTAATGAAAAACTGTTTTTT
size: few
V: TRBV15
D: TRBD1
J: TRBJ1-4

CDR3: CASSSISGTAKETQYF
DNA: TGTGCCAGCAGCTCTATATCCGGGACAGCGAAAGAGACCCAGTACTTC
size: few
V: TRBV7-8
D: TRBD1
J: TRBJ2-5

CDR3: CASSQDSGSSYNEQFF
DNA: TGTGCCAGCAGCCAAGACAGCGGGAGCTCGTACAATGAGCAGTTCTTC
size: many
V: TRBV4-3
D: TRBD2
J: TRBJ2-1

CDR3: CASSRWTGMNTEAFF
DNA: TGTGCCAGCAGCCGGTGGACAGGTATGAACACTGAAGCTTTCTTT
size: -
V: TRBV7-2
D: TRBD1
J: TRBJ1-1

CDR3: CASSLNSGAYEQYF
DNA: TGTGCCAGCAGCTTAAACTCAGGAGCTTACGAGCAGTACTTC
size: few
V: TRBV7-8
D: -
J: TRBJ2-7

CDR3: CASSPSLGTIQGYTF
DNA: TGCGCCAGCAGCCCCTCACTCGGGACAATTCAGGGCTACACCTTC
size: -
V: TRBV4-1
D: -
J: TRBJ1-2

CDR3: CASSDVARAPSYNEQFF
DNA: TGTGCCAGCAGTGATGTTGCCCGCGCGCCCTCCTACAATGAGCAGTTCTTC
size: few
V: TRBV2
D: -
J: TRBJ2-1

CDR3: CASSQTLMNTEAFF
DNA: TGCGCCAGCAGCCAGACCCTAATGAACACTGAAGCTTTCTTT
size: -
V: TRBV4-3
D: -
J: TRBJ1-1

CDR3: CASSLGRGNYEQYF
DNA: TGCGCCAGCAGCCTGGGGCGCGGAAACTACGAGCAGTACTTC
size: -
V: TRBV4-3
D: -
J: TRBJ2-7

CDR3: CSVLAPVDRGGTDTQYF
DNA: TGCAGCGTTTTGGCCCCCGTCGACAGGGGCGGCACAGATACGCAGTATTTT
size: -
V: TRBV29-1
D: TRBD1
J: TRBJ2-3

CDR3: CASSPRDRGSQETQYF
DNA: TGCGCCAGCAGCCCTAGGGACAGGGGATCTCAAGAGACCCAGTACTTC
size: -
V: TRBV4-3
D: TRBD1
J: TRBJ2-5

CDR3: CASSEPIQETQYF
DNA: TGCGCCAGCAGCGAACCCATCCAAGAGACCCAGTACTTC
size: few
V: TRBV4-1
D: -
J: TRBJ2-5

CDR3: CSARAQGGAPSYEQYF
DNA: TGCAGTGCTAGAGCGCAGGGGGGCGCCCCTTCCTACGAGCAGTACTTC
size: many
V: TRBV20-1
D: -
J: TRBJ2-7